The 14 T cell receptor beta chains below come from one sample, sequenced in a study of T cells after yellow fever vaccination. MiXCR was run by TCRdb on the 5' RACE reads, yielding one entry per CDR3 protein. The table shows fewer than 500,000 distinct CDR3 sequences, with over 15% occurring only once. Sequenced material: PBMCs, taken before the yellow fever booster vaccination. All receptors come from a man between 18 and 29 years old who received the YFV17D yellow fever vaccine.

The rearrangement links TRBV4-1 to TRBJ1-2, with D possibly being TRBD1 (5 bases). V was pared by 1 base and J by 4 bases, with 16 bases between. Per germline, CDR1 MGHRA and CDR2 YSYEKL. This CDR3 contains 16 residues. CDR3 protein: CASSQGGRGWGYGYTF. The CDR3 DNA follows: TGCGCCAGCAGCCAAGGAGGGAGGGGTTGGGGCTATGGCTACACCTTC.

The CDR3 region is CATSGVSGPNYGYTF. The CDR3 DNA reads as TGTGCCACCAGCGGGGTCTCGGGTCCCAACTATGGCTACACCTTC. This chain joins TRBV24-1 and TRBJ1-2, with D hard to call. Trimming removed 7 bases from V and 2 bases from J, with 16 bases in between. The CDR3 sequence is 15 residues long. Per germline, CDR1 KGHDR and CDR2 SFDVKD.

The gene calls are TRBV7-3 and TRBJ1-1, with D possibly matching TRBD1 (5 bases). V lost 4 bases and J 5 bases, leaving 11 bases between the germline ends. This CDR3 is built from 13 residues. Looked up from germline, CDR1 is SGHTA and CDR2 is FQGTGA. The CDR3 spells CASSSVEGTEAFF. CDR3 nucleotide sequence: TGTGCCAGCAGCTCTGTGGAGGGGACTGAAGCTTTCTTT.

This clonotype was seen at least ten times. The DNA of the CDR3 is TGCGCCAGCAGCCAAGGGGCCTATAGCAATCAGCCCCAGCATTTT. Amino acids: CASSQGAYSNQPQHF. The gene calls are TRBV4-3 and TRBJ1-5; D is undetermined. This CDR3 has 15 amino acids. Per germline, CDR1 LGHNA and CDR2 YSLEER. The V and J ends lost 1 base and 0 bases respectively, with 7 bases between them.

This clonotype qualifies as large. The chain employs TRBV5-4 and TRBJ2-1, with a possible D match to TRBD2 (6 bases). Per germline, CDR1 SGHNT and CDR2 YYREEE (reference sequence). V was shortened by 0 bases and J by 4 bases, with 11 bases between the two germline ends. The CDR3 totals 15 residues. CDR3 DNA: TGTGCCAGCAGCTTGGATGGGACTTCGTACAATGAGCAGTTCTTC. This codes for CASSLDGTSYNEQFF.

The rearrangement links TRBV12-5 to TRBJ2-1; D not certain. This CDR3 contains 12 residues. Trimming removed 3 bases at V and 11 bases at J, with 11 bases between. Germline CDR1 reads LGHNT; CDR2 reads FRNRAP. The CDR3 bases are TGTGCTAGTGGTTTAATGGCACATAAGCAGTTCTTC. This sequence encodes CASGLMAHKQFF.

The CDR3 spells CASKRDGLGYGYTF. CDR3 DNA: TGTGCCAGCAAGAGAGACGGGCTGGGCTATGGCTACACCTTC. V is TRBV28 and J is TRBJ1-2; D gene ambiguous. CDR3 size: 14 residues. V gave up 7 bases and J gave up 4 bases, with 16 bases separating them. In germline, CDR1 is MDHEN, CDR2 SYDVKM.

This sequence joins TRBV4-3 and TRBJ1-4; D is uncertain. The CDR3 length is 16 residues. Germline V gene lookup returns CDR1 LGHNA and CDR2 YSLEER. V gave up 3 bases and J gave up 10 bases, with 21 bases separating them. CDR3 sequence (DNA): TGCGCCAGCAGCCATTCCGTCCCGCAGACCCCGAGAAAACTGTTTTTT. Protein sequence: CASSHSVPQTPRKLFF.

The chain links TRBV29-1 to TRBJ2-2, with a possible D match to TRBD1 (5 bases). The V gene lost 4 bases and the J gene lost 0 bases, with 9 bases spanning the gap. Germline assignment: CDR1 SQVTM and CDR2 ANQGSEA. The CDR3 spans 14 residues. The CDR3 sequence is CSVAGSPNTGELFF. Here the CDR3 DNA reads TGCAGCGTTGCAGGGTCTCCGAACACCGGGGAGCTGTTTTTT.

This clonotype showed up just a few times. The chain couples TRBV4-3 to TRBJ2-5, with TRBD1 matching 11 bases. After removal of 4 bases from V and 1 base from J, the junction contained 2 bases not matched to a gene. Germline lookup yields CDR1 LGHNA and CDR2 YSLEER. The CDR3 totals 15 residues. CDR3 in DNA: TGCGCCAGCAGCCGGGACAGGGGGTTCCAAGAGACCCAGTACTTC. Translated: CASSRDRGFQETQYF.

The rearrangement uses TRBV5-1 and TRBJ1-4, with D unresolved. Germline V gene data show CDR1 as SGHRS and CDR2 as YFSETQ. This CDR3 spans 14 amino acids. V dropped 1 base and J dropped 5 bases, with 9 bases sitting between them. This CDR3 is CASSLRAENEKLFF. Here the CDR3 DNA reads TGCGCCAGCAGCTTGCGGGCCGAAAATGAAAAACTGTTTTTT.

The chain is built from TRBV4-3 and TRBJ1-1; D unresolved. CDR3 length: 14 residues. CDR1 and CDR2 from the germline V gene are LGHNA and YSLEER. Trimming cost V 0 bases and J 1 base, with 6 bases left between them. The CDR3 is CASSQERENTEAFF. The CDR3 DNA sequence: TGCGCCAGCAGCCAAGAACGAGAGAACACTGAAGCTTTCTTT.

This clonotype was picked up a small number of times. The chain joins TRBV6-2 or TRBV6-3 to TRBJ2-1; TRBD2 agrees at 12 bases. The CDR3 extends over 16 amino acids. Germline V CDR1 and CDR2: MNHEY, SVGEGT. Trimming cost V 6 bases and J 4 bases; bases outside gene matches: 7. Here the CDR3 reads CASRSLAGGLYNEQFF. The CDR3 DNA follows: TGTGCCAGCAGGTCTCTAGCGGGGGGGCTTTACAATGAGCAGTTCTTC.

A single count supports this clonotype. V and J are TRBV10-3 and TRBJ1-5; D is unresolved. V lost 4 bases and J 6 bases, leaving 10 bases between the germline ends. The CDR3 is 13 amino acids. Germline-derived CDR1 and CDR2 are ENHRY and SYGVKD. This CDR3 is CAISGQATQPQHF. The CDR3 DNA follows: TGTGCCATCAGTGGCCAGGCTACTCAGCCCCAGCATTTT.